Listed here are 32 T cell receptor beta chains from one sample, sequenced in a study of shared clonotypes between healthy human individuals. Using immunoSEQ multiplex PCR, the repertoire was profiled, and TCRdb retains in-frame clones only, with some absent. The sample holds roughly 1,800,000 clones, roughly 94% seen once. The naive CD8 subset, CD45RO-negative cells positively selected for CCR7, excluded terminally differentiated effector memory CD45RA+ cells. Sequences were obtained from naive CD8+ T cells sorted from blood. The origin of the receptors is a man between 18 and 29 years old in good health.

This clone showed up just once. The chain couples TRBV29-1 to TRBJ2-1; D is unclear. The ends were cut back, 1 base at V and 1 base at J, with 8 bases in the middle. The CDR3 has 14 residues. Germline-derived CDR1 and CDR2 are SQVTM and ANQGSEA. This CDR3 reads CSVEVMGSYNEQFF. For the CDR3, the DNA is TGCAGCGTTGAAGTTATGGGTTCCTACAATGAGCAGTTCTTC.

The chain combines TRBV7-6 with TRBJ1-5; D is uncertain. This CDR3 is 14 amino acids long. The germline V gene has CDR1 SGHVS and CDR2 FNYEAQ. Trimming pared 2 bases from V and 6 bases from J, leaving 11 bases between. The CDR3 sequence is CASSLYFSGQPQHF. CDR3 bases: TGTGCCAGCAGCTTATATTTCTCGGGTCAGCCCCAGCATTTT.

In its sample, this clone was seen once. The chain carries TRBV9 and TRBJ1-6, with D perhaps matching TRBD1 (5 bases). This CDR3 contains 18 residues. Germline V gene lookup returns CDR1 SGDLS and CDR2 YYNGEE. Trimming took 3 bases from V and 3 from J, leaving 19 bases between them. This CDR3 reads CASSGNRDGHGYNSPLHF. CDR3 in DNA: TGTGCCAGCAGCGGAAACCGGGACGGACACGGCTATAATTCACCCCTCCACTTT.

V gene TRBV27 combines with J gene TRBJ2-1; maybe TRBD1 (6 bases). Trimming cost V 6 bases and J 5 bases, with 11 bases left between them. Germline V gene data show CDR1 as MNHEY and CDR2 as SMNVEV (reference sequence). CDR3 size: 13 residues. CDR3 in DNA: TGTGCCAGCAGCTACACAGGGAACAATGAGCAGTTCTTC. Translation gives CASSYTGNNEQFF.

This chain links TRBV2 with TRBJ2-3; TRBD1 aligns across 12 bases. V was clipped by 8 bases and J by 2 bases; unmatched bases: 8. The CDR3 has 16 residues. The germline gives CDR1 SNHLY, CDR2 FYNNEI. The DNA of the CDR3 is TGTGCCAGCTCACCTCGGGACAGGGGGCCCACAGATACGCAGTATTTT. Translating it yields CASSPRDRGPTDTQYF. The variable domain in full, completed from reference TRBV2 and TRBJ2-3, reads EPEVTQTPSHQVTQMGQEVILRCVPISNHLYFYWYRQILGQKVEFLVSFYNNEISEKSEIFDDQFSVERPDGSNFTLKIRSTKLEDSAMYFCASSPRDRGPTDTQYFGPGTRLTVL.

The V and J genes are TRBV7-9 and TRBJ2-7; no clear D gene. Germline assignment: CDR1 SEHNR and CDR2 FQNEAQ (reference sequence). The CDR3 has 14 amino acids. With 0 bases removed from V and 5 bases from J, the gap between germline ends came to 11 bases. The CDR3 DNA reads TGTGCCAGCAGCTTAGCTCTAACGCGACACGAGCAGTACTTC. Translation: CASSLALTRHEQYF.

The gene calls are TRBV27 and TRBJ2-3; D is perhaps TRBD1 (6 bases). Germline V gene lookup returns CDR1 MNHEY and CDR2 SMNVEV (reference sequence). Trimming pared 1 base from V and 2 bases from J, leaving 7 bases between. This CDR3 contains 14 residues. The CDR3 spells CASSLWDNTDTQYF. The CDR3 DNA is TGTGCCAGCAGTTTATGGGACAACACAGATACGCAGTATTTT.

There are a few counts of this clone. V and J are TRBV7-9 and TRBJ1-4; possible D gene TRBD1, 5 bases. Looked up from germline, CDR1 is SEHNR and CDR2 is FQNEAQ (reference sequence). This CDR3 contains 12 residues. Trimming left V 1 base short and J 13 bases short, with 10 bases between. The CDR3 sequence: CASSLEGFTLFF. In DNA form, the CDR3 reads TGTGCCAGCAGCTTAGAGGGGTTTACACTGTTTTTT.

This clone came up once. The rearrangement uses TRBV15 and TRBJ1-5, with no clear D. Germline V CDR1 and CDR2: LNHNV, YYDKDF (reference sequence). The CDR3 spans 14 residues. The V gene lost 5 bases and the J gene lost 2 bases, with 10 bases spanning the gap. Here the CDR3 DNA reads TGTGCCACCAGCGGTAAAAACGGCAATCAGCCCCAGCATTTT. It encodes CATSGKNGNQPQHF. Looking up the rest from reference TRBV15 and TRBJ1-5 gives the full variable domain: DAMVIQNPRYQVTQFGKPVTLSCSQTLNHNVMYWYQQKSSQAPKLLFHYYDKDFNNEADTPDNFQSRRPNTSFCFLDIRSPGLGDTAMYLCATSGKNGNQPQHFGDGTRLSIL.

The chain employs TRBV29-1 and TRBJ2-3; 9 positions agree with TRBD1. The junction had 5 bases not matched to a gene; V was cut back by 3 bases and J by 4 bases. The CDR3 consists of 14 residues. CDR1 is SQVTM and CDR2 is ANQGSEA in the germline V gene. The CDR3, as DNA: TGCAGCGTTGATTGGGACAGGGAAGCAGATACGCAGTATTTT. It codes for CSVDWDREADTQYF.

This clone was picked up one time. The rearrangement joins TRBV19 to TRBJ2-5; a possible D gene is TRBD1 (5 bases). Trimming removed 7 bases at V and 2 bases at J, with 17 bases between. CDR1 is LNHDA, CDR2 SQIVND, per germline (reference sequence). This CDR3 contains 15 residues. CDR3 sequence reads: CASTTNRTPQETQYF. CDR3 nucleotides: TGTGCCAGTACCACAAACAGGACCCCTCAAGAGACCCAGTACTTC. The whole variable domain, remainder taken from reference TRBV19 and TRBJ2-5, is DGGITQSPKYLFRKEGQNVTLSCEQNLNHDAMYWYRQDPGQGLRLIYYSQIVNDFQKGDIAEGYSVSREKKESFPLTVTSAQKNPTAFYLCASTTNRTPQETQYFGPGTRLLVL.

This chain connects TRBV5-6 to TRBJ2-2; D is tentatively TRBD1 or TRBD2 (6 bases each). Germline V gene data show CDR1 as SGHDT and CDR2 as YYEEEE. The V and J ends lost 3 bases and 5 bases respectively, with 14 bases between them. The CDR3 covers 15 residues. CDR3 in amino acids: CASSSDYRVTGELFF. The CDR3 DNA follows: TGTGCCAGCAGCTCGGACTACAGGGTTACCGGGGAGCTGTTTTTT.

This chain links TRBV27 with TRBJ2-2; 10 bases fit TRBD2. CDR3 length: 18 amino acids. Germline V gene data show CDR1 as MNHEY and CDR2 as SMNVEV (reference sequence). Trimming took 2 bases from V and 7 from J; bases not matched to a gene: 13. The CDR3 spells CASSLVSGGPGGGGELFF. In DNA form, the CDR3 reads TGTGCCAGCAGTTTAGTTAGCGGGGGGCCCGGTGGGGGCGGGGAGCTGTTTTTT.

The chain links TRBV28 to TRBJ2-4; maybe TRBD1 (8 bases). The V end was cut by 6 bases, the J end by 7 bases, with 16 bases between. Germline CDR1 reads MDHEN; CDR2 reads SYDVKM. This CDR3 has 14 residues. The CDR3 region has the DNA TGTGCCAGCAGCCCCGGACAGGGAGGGAACATTCAGTACTTC. Protein product: CASSPGQGGNIQYF.

The count of this clone is one. J is TRBJ2-3 and V is TRBV30; the D is unclear. The V end was cut by 4 bases, the J end by 4 bases, with 6 bases between. CDR3 length: 11 residues. CDR1 and CDR2 (germline): GTSNPN, SVGIG (reference sequence). CDR3 loop: CAWNDPDTQYF. CDR3 DNA: TGTGCCTGGAACGATCCAGATACGCAGTATTTT.

The chain couples TRBV5-3 to TRBJ2-5, with D uncertain. TRBV5-3 carries the ORF label, with uncertain function. The V end lost 9 bases, the J end lost 5 bases, and 8 bases lay between the germline ends. The CDR3 runs to 10 residues. CDR3 nucleotides: TGTGCCAAAAGTGACGAGACCCAGTACTTC. Translated: CAKSDETQYF.

The chain links TRBV4-2 to TRBJ1-1, with unresolved D. Trimming removed 4 bases from V and 3 bases from J, with 9 bases in between. Germline values: CDR1 LGHNA, CDR2 YNFKEQ. The CDR3 sequence is 13 residues long. The CDR3 sequence is CASSPNDDTEAFF. CDR3 nucleotides: TGTGCCAGCAGCCCGAACGACGACACTGAAGCTTTCTTT.

This chain links TRBV11-2 with TRBJ2-7; D possibly corresponds to TRBD2 (7 bases). V lost 7 bases, J lost 5 bases, and 21 bases lay in between. Germline CDR1 and CDR2: SGHAT and FQNNGV. The CDR3 is made up of 15 amino acids. CDR3 in DNA: TGTGCCAGCACCTCCGTTCAACGGGGGGCCCACGAGCAGTACTTC. Its translation is CASTSVQRGAHEQYF.

The genes are TRBV2 and TRBJ2-7; D is ambiguous. CDR3 length: 17 residues. V gave up 0 bases and J gave up 3 bases, with 18 bases separating them. CDR1 and CDR2 from the germline V gene are SNHLY and FYNNEI. CDR3 sequence reads: CASSEALGTQRYYEQYF. Here the CDR3 DNA reads TGTGCCAGCAGTGAAGCGCTTGGCACCCAAAGGTACTACGAGCAGTACTTC.

This clone appeared once. The junction and the germline gene differ at one end; a read error may be behind it. This chain connects TRBV7-7 to TRBJ2-2, with D perhaps matching TRBD1 (6 bases). CDR1 is SSHAT and CDR2 is FNYEAQ in the germline V gene (reference sequence). The CDR3 extends over 16 amino acids. The CDR3 sequence: CASSPWTEANTGELFF. The CDR3, as DNA: TGTGCTAGCAGCCCCTGGACAGAAGCGAACACCGGGGAGCTGTTTTTT.

The rearrangement joins TRBV5-1 to TRBJ2-3; 14 bases are shared with TRBD2. The CDR3 contains 20 residues. Germline loops: CDR1 SGHRS, CDR2 YFSETQ. V shed 5 bases and J 1 base; nucleotides not matched to a gene: 15. The CDR3 DNA follows: TGCGCCAGCAGTCGATACCCCGGGACTAGCGGGAGTATTGGCACAGATACGCAGTATTTT. Residues: CASSRYPGTSGSIGTDTQYF.

V and J are TRBV5-8 and TRBJ2-1, with D perhaps TRBD1 (6 bases). Germline V CDR1 and CDR2: SGHTS, YDEGEE. The CDR3 contains 16 residues. V was shortened by 5 bases and J by 0 bases, with 15 bases between the two germline ends. Written as DNA, the CDR3 is TGTGCCAGCAGATCCGGGGACACAAGCTCCTACAATGAGCAGTTCTTC. Residues: CASRSGDTSSYNEQFF. The full variable domain, completed using reference TRBV5-8 and TRBJ2-1, is EAGVTQSPTHLIKTRGQQATLRCSPISGHTSVYWYQQALGLGLQFLLWYDEGEERNRGNFPPRFSGRQFPNYSSELNVNALELEDSALYLCASRSGDTSSYNEQFFGPGTRLTVL.

This rearrangement joins TRBV6-4 to TRBJ2-7; 10 bases agree with TRBD2. Germline V CDR1 and CDR2: MRHNA, SNTAGT. Trimming at V came to 3 bases and at J to 6 bases, leaving 8 bases not matched to a gene. The CDR3 has 15 amino acids. The CDR3 loop reads CASSEGAGGPSEQYF. CDR3 bases: TGTGCCAGCAGTGAGGGAGCGGGAGGGCCCTCCGAGCAGTACTTC.

Comment on this clone: Other DNA sequences in this specimen translate into the identical CDR3. V and J are TRBV6-5 and TRBJ2-7; D uncertain. The V gene's germline CDR1 is MNHEY and CDR2 SVGAGI. The V and J ends lost 8 bases and 1 base respectively, with 9 bases between them. The CDR3 length is 12 residues. The CDR3 reads CASGTESYEQYF. The CDR3 DNA reads TGTGCCAGCGGCACAGAATCCTACGAGCAGTACTTC.

The CDR3 DNA is TGTGCCAGCAGTCCCGTGGGGGGGGAAGGTGATTCACCCCTCCACTTT. Amino acid sequence: CASSPVGGEGDSPLHF. The J gene is TRBJ1-6, the V gene TRBV6-6; possible D gene TRBD1, 5 bases. This CDR3 region has 16 residues. V shed 5 bases and J shed 8 bases, with 19 bases lying between them. Germline CDR1 MNHNY, CDR2 SVGAGI (reference sequence).

This clone was seen just once. The rearrangement uses TRBV6-6 and TRBJ1-1; unclear D gene. From germline, CDR1 is MNHNY and CDR2 SVGAGI (reference sequence). Between the trimmed V and J ends, which lost 9 bases and 1 base, there was a span of 12 bases. The CDR3 extends over 13 amino acids. The CDR3 sequence: CASFPSRNTEAFF. The CDR3 region has the DNA TGTGCCAGTTTCCCCTCGCGGAACACTGAAGCTTTCTTT.

The V gene is TRBV19, the J gene TRBJ2-2, with D perhaps being TRBD1 or TRBD2 (5 bases each). Trimming left V 4 bases short and J 4 bases short, with 10 bases between. This CDR3 has 14 residues. The V gene's germline CDR1 is LNHDA and CDR2 SQIVND (reference sequence). DNA for the CDR3: TGTGCCAGTAGTAGGTGGGGGTCCACCGGGGAGCTGTTTTTT. Encoded protein: CASSRWGSTGELFF.

The rearrangement links TRBV19 to TRBJ1-2; weak D call: TRBD1 (6 bases). The CDR3 runs 16 residues. V was shortened by 7 bases and J by 0 bases, with 18 bases between the two germline ends. From germline, CDR1 is LNHDA and CDR2 SQIVND (reference sequence). The CDR3 protein is CASNLDSDGANYGYTF. DNA of the CDR3: TGTGCCAGTAACCTGGACAGTGATGGGGCTAACTATGGCTACACCTTC.

The J gene is TRBJ1-4, the V gene TRBV4-3; 7 positions agree with TRBD1. V shed 2 bases, J shed 6 bases, and the junction held 9 bases outside the gene matches. Per the germline V gene, CDR1 is LGHNA and CDR2 is YSLEER. This CDR3 contains 16 residues. This chain's CDR3 is CASSQSGEGADEKLFF. The CDR3 nucleotides read TGCGCCAGCAGCCAATCGGGAGAGGGGGCGGATGAAAAACTGTTTTTT.

The gene calls are TRBV2 and TRBJ1-1; D not resolved. V was shortened by 3 bases and J by 0 bases, with 8 bases between the two germline ends. The CDR3 has 14 residues. Germline V gene sequence: CDR1 SNHLY, CDR2 FYNNEI. The CDR3 sequence is CASSDYGLNTEAFF. As DNA, the CDR3 is TGTGCCAGCAGTGATTACGGATTGAACACTGAAGCTTTCTTT.

The chain couples TRBV7-2 to TRBJ2-7, with D possibly matching TRBD1 (6 bases). Germline V gene sequence: CDR1 SGHTA, CDR2 FQGNSA. The CDR3 runs to 14 residues. The ends were cut back, 4 bases at V and 3 bases at J, with 13 bases in the middle. CDR3 in amino acids: CASSYFEGDYEQYF. The CDR3, as DNA: TGTGCCAGCAGCTACTTCGAGGGGGACTACGAGCAGTACTTC.

The chain is built from TRBV30 and TRBJ2-3, with 7 bases lining up with TRBD2. The germline V gene has CDR1 GTSNPN and CDR2 SVGIG (reference sequence). This CDR3 is 14 amino acids long. Losses at the gene ends were 4 bases for V and 1 base for J; bases not matched to a gene: 5. The CDR3 sequence: CAWNTGGGTDTQYF. In nucleotides, the CDR3 is TGTGCCTGGAATACTGGGGGGGGCACAGATACGCAGTATTTT.